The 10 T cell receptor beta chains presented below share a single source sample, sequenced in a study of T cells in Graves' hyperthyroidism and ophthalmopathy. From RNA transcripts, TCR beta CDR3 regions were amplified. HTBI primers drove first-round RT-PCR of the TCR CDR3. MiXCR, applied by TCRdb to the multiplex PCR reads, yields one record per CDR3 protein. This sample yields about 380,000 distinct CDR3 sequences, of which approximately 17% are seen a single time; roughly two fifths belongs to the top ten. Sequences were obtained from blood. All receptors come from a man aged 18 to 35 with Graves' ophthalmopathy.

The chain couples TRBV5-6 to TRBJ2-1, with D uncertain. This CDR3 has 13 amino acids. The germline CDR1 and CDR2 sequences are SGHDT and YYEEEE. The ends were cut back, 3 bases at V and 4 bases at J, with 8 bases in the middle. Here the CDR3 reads CASSYRSYNEQFF. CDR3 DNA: TGTGCCAGCAGCTACCGGAGTTACAATGAGCAGTTCTTC.

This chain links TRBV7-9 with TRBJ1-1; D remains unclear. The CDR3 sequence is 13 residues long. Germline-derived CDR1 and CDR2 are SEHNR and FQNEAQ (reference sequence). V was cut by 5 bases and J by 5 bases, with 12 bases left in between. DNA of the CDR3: TGTGCCAGCAGCCTTTCGAGTACGACTGAAGCTTTCTTT. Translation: CASSLSSTTEAFF.

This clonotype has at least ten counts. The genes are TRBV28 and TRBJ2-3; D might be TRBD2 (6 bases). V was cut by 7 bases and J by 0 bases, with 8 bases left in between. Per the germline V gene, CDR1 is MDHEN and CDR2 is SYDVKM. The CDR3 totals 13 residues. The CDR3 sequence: CASKGTSTDTQYF. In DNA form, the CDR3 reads TGTGCCAGCAAGGGGACTAGCACAGATACGCAGTATTTT.

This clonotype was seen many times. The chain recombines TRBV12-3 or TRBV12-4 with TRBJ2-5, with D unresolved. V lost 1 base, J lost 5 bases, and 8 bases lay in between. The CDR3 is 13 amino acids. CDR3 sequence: CASSLVGGETQYF. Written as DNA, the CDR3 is TGTGCCAGCAGTTTAGTAGGTGGGGAGACCCAGTACTTC.

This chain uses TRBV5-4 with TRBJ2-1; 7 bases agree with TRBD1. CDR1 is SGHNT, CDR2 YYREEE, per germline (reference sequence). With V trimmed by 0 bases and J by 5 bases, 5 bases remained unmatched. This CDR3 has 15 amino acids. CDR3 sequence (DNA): TGTGCCAGCAGCTTGGCTGGGGGACAGAACAATGAGCAGTTCTTC. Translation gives CASSLAGGQNNEQFF.

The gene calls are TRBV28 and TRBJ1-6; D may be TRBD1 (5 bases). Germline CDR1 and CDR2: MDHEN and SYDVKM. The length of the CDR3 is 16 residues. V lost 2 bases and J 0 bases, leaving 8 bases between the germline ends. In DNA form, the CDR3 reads TGTGCCAGCAGTTTAGACAGAAGCTCCTATAATTCACCCCTCCACTTT. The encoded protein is CASSLDRSSYNSPLHF.

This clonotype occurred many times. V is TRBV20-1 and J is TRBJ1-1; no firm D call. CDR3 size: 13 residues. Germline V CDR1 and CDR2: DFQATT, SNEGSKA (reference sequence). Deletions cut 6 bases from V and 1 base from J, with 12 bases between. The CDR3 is CSAEIGENTEAFF. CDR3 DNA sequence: TGCAGTGCCGAAATCGGGGAGAACACTGAAGCTTTCTTT.

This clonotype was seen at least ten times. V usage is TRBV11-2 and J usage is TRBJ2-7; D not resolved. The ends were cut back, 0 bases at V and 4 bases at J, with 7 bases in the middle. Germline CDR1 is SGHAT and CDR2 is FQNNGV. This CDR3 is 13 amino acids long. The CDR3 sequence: CASSLDYPYEQYF. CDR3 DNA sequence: TGTGCCAGCAGCTTAGACTACCCGTACGAGCAGTACTTC.

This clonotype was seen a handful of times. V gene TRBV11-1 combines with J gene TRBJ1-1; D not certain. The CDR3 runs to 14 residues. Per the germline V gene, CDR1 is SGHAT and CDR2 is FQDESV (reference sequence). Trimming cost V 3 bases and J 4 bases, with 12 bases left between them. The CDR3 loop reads CASSLTSAGTEAFF. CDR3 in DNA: TGTGCCAGCAGCTTGACCTCCGCGGGCACTGAAGCTTTCTTT.

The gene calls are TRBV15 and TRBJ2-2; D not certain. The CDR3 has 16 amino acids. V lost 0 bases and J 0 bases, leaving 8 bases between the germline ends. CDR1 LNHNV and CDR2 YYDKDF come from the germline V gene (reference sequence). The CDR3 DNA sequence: TGTGCCACCAGCAGAGAAGCCTTACCGAACACCGGGGAGCTGTTTTTT. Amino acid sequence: CATSREALPNTGELFF.